This is a list of T cell receptor beta chains from one sample in a study of OX40 agonist ivuxolimab in advanced cancers. Sequencing used immunoSEQ multiplex PCR; TCRdb keeps in-frame clones, though not all of them. Among 100,000 or so clones listed, approximately 80% were seen once. This specimen consisted of CD4+ or CD8+ T cells sorted from blood, obtained in a trial of the OX40 agonist ivuxolimab. Receptors were obtained from an adult with an advanced solid tumor such as melanoma, head and neck, liver or kidney cancer. Each CDR3 is given with its conserved first and last residue. The order of the fields is V gene, J gene, clone size, D gene, CDR3 DNA, CDR3 protein. A D gene is named only where the DNA matches it firmly. Clone size is stated in some rows and not others, as once, few, many or a class when expanded.

v_gene: TRBV7-2; j_gene: TRBJ2-1; abundance: .; d_gene: .; CDR3nt: TGTGCCAGCAGCTTAGGGGCAAGCTCCTACAATGAGCAGTTCTTC; CDR3aa: CASSLGASSYNEQFF
v_gene: TRBV5-1; j_gene: TRBJ1-2; abundance: once; d_gene: .; CDR3nt: TGCGCCAGCAGCTTGGGCACGGCCTATGGCTACACCTTC; CDR3aa: CASSLGTAYGYTF
v_gene: TRBV2; j_gene: TRBJ2-3; abundance: .; d_gene: .; CDR3nt: TGTGCCAGCAGTACGGACAGCACAGATACGCAGTATTTT; CDR3aa: CASSTDSTDTQYF
v_gene: TRBV6-6; j_gene: TRBJ1-1; abundance: .; d_gene: .; CDR3nt: TGTGCCAGCAGGATCGACGGTGAAGCTTTCTTT; CDR3aa: CASRIDGEAFF
v_gene: TRBV7-2; j_gene: TRBJ1-5; abundance: .; d_gene: .; CDR3nt: TGTGCCAGCAGCTTAGCGCCGTCGATGGGGGAGCCCCAGCATTTT; CDR3aa: CASSLAPSMGEPQHF
v_gene: TRBV5-1; j_gene: TRBJ2-7; abundance: .; d_gene: .; CDR3nt: TGCGCCAGCAGCTTCTCAGGACCGACTTCCTACGAGCAGTACTTC; CDR3aa: CASSFSGPTSYEQYF
v_gene: TRBV18; j_gene: TRBJ2-1; abundance: .; d_gene: TRBD2; CDR3nt: TGTGCCAGCTCACAACAGGGTTCCGGAGGCGGGAGGGCAGGTGAGCAGTTCTTC; CDR3aa: CASSQQGSGGGRAGEQFF
v_gene: TRBV7-2; j_gene: TRBJ2-7; abundance: .; d_gene: TRBD2; CDR3nt: TGTGCCAGCAGCTTAGATAGCGGGGGGCTCTCCTACGAGCAGTACTTC; CDR3aa: CASSLDSGGLSYEQYF
v_gene: TRBV19; j_gene: TRBJ2-1; abundance: .; d_gene: .; CDR3nt: TGTGCCAGTAGTATAGATAAGAGAGAGCAGTTCTTC; CDR3aa: CASSIDKREQFF
v_gene: TRBV19; j_gene: TRBJ1-3; abundance: .; d_gene: TRBD1; CDR3nt: TGTGCCAGTAGTCAGGACAGGGAAGGAAACACCATATATTTT; CDR3aa: CASSQDREGNTIYF
v_gene: TRBV9; j_gene: TRBJ2-1; abundance: .; d_gene: .; CDR3nt: TGTGCCAGCAGCGTAGACCGGGGACAGCAGTTCTTC; CDR3aa: CASSVDRGQQFF
v_gene: TRBV4-2; j_gene: TRBJ2-2; abundance: .; d_gene: TRBD2; CDR3nt: TGTGCCAGCAGCCCCCGAGGTAGCGGGGGGGCGGTGTTCGACACCGGGGAGCTGTTTTTT; CDR3aa: CASSPRGSGGAVFDTGELFF
v_gene: TRBV2; j_gene: TRBJ2-1; abundance: .; d_gene: TRBD2; CDR3nt: TGTGCCAGCACCCCGGGACTAGCCAGGGATGAGCAGTTCTTC; CDR3aa: CASTPGLARDEQFF
v_gene: TRBV11-2; j_gene: TRBJ1-2; abundance: .; d_gene: TRBD1; CDR3nt: TGTGCCAGCAGCTTACCGCCCCCGGGACAGGGAGGCGGCTACACCTTC; CDR3aa: CASSLPPPGQGGGYTF
v_gene: TRBV29-1; j_gene: TRBJ2-3; abundance: .; d_gene: TRBD1; CDR3nt: TGCAGCGTTGAACGGACAGGAGATACGCAGTATTTT; CDR3aa: CSVERTGDTQYF
v_gene: TRBV30; j_gene: TRBJ2-3; abundance: once; d_gene: TRBD2; CDR3nt: TGTGCCTGGAGTCTGGCGGGGGGGCCCGCAGATACGCAGTATTTT; CDR3aa: CAWSLAGGPADTQYF
v_gene: TRBV9; j_gene: TRBJ2-3; abundance: .; d_gene: TRBD2; CDR3nt: TGTGCCAGCAGTCTAAGGACTAGCGGGGGGACAGATACGCAGTATTTT; CDR3aa: CASSLRTSGGTDTQYF
v_gene: TRBV4-2; j_gene: TRBJ2-7; abundance: .; d_gene: TRBD1; CDR3nt: TGTGCCAGCAGCTTGGCCGGGACAGGAATTTACGAGCAGTACTTC; CDR3aa: CASSLAGTGIYEQYF
v_gene: TRBV18; j_gene: TRBJ2-7; abundance: .; d_gene: .; CDR3nt: TGTGCCAGCTCCCCCCCGAGCTCCTACGAGCAGTACTTC; CDR3aa: CASSPPSSYEQYF
v_gene: TRBV7-7; j_gene: TRBJ2-3; abundance: .; d_gene: TRBD2; CDR3nt: TGTGCCAGCAGCCAACTAGCGGGGGGGCTGTATACGCAGTATTTT; CDR3aa: CASSQLAGGLYTQYF
v_gene: TRBV6-5; j_gene: TRBJ1-5; abundance: few; d_gene: TRBD1; CDR3nt: TGTGCCAGCAGTTCCCTAACAGGGGATCATCAGCCCCAGCATTTT; CDR3aa: CASSSLTGDHQPQHF
v_gene: TRBV30; j_gene: TRBJ1-6; abundance: .; d_gene: .; CDR3nt: TGTGCCTGGAAGAGCGGGCTGTATAATTCACCCCTCCACTTT; CDR3aa: CAWKSGLYNSPLHF
v_gene: TRBV19; j_gene: TRBJ1-4; abundance: .; d_gene: .; CDR3nt: TGTGCCAGTACCCCGGGGCTTTGGGGTGAAAAACTGTTTTTT; CDR3aa: CASTPGLWGEKLFF
v_gene: TRBV4-1; j_gene: TRBJ1-2; abundance: .; d_gene: .; CDR3nt: TGCGCCAGCAGCCAAGGCGAAGGGCTGAACTATGGCTACACCTTC; CDR3aa: CASSQGEGLNYGYTF
v_gene: TRBV7-9; j_gene: TRBJ1-1; abundance: .; d_gene: .; CDR3nt: TGTGCCAGCAGCCCTACCAGGGAGACTGAAGCTTTCTTT; CDR3aa: CASSPTRETEAFF
v_gene: TRBV18; j_gene: TRBJ2-7; abundance: once; d_gene: TRBD2; CDR3nt: TGTGCCAGCTCACCGTTAACTAGCGGGAGCTCCTACGAGCAGTACTTC; CDR3aa: CASSPLTSGSSYEQYF
v_gene: TRBV29-1; j_gene: TRBJ2-3; abundance: few; d_gene: .; CDR3nt: TGCAGCGTCGGGGCAGTCGCTGGAGGCACAGATACGCAGTATTTT; CDR3aa: CSVGAVAGGTDTQYF
v_gene: TRBV5-1; j_gene: TRBJ2-1; abundance: .; d_gene: .; CDR3nt: TGCGCCAGCAGCTTCCCGGACTCGCCTAACAATGAGCAGTTCTTC; CDR3aa: CASSFPDSPNNEQFF
v_gene: TRBV9; j_gene: TRBJ2-1; abundance: .; d_gene: TRBD2; CDR3nt: TGTGCCAGCAGCCTTAGCGGGGGGGCCGGGAATGAGCAGTTCTTC; CDR3aa: CASSLSGGAGNEQFF
v_gene: TRBV10-3; j_gene: TRBJ1-2; abundance: .; d_gene: .; CDR3nt: TGTGCTACCACCCACCCAGGGGCGTATGGCTACACCTTC; CDR3aa: CATTHPGAYGYTF
v_gene: TRBV7-2; j_gene: TRBJ1-4; abundance: .; d_gene: TRBD1; CDR3nt: TGTGCCAGCAGTCGGGACAGAAATAATGAAAAACTGTTTTTT; CDR3aa: CASSRDRNNEKLFF
v_gene: TRBV27; j_gene: TRBJ1-5; abundance: .; d_gene: .; CDR3nt: TGTGCCAGCAGTGGGAATTGGAGGCGCAATCAGCCCCAGCATTTT; CDR3aa: CASSGNWRRNQPQHF
v_gene: TRBV9; j_gene: TRBJ2-1; abundance: .; d_gene: .; CDR3nt: TGTGCCAGCAGCGCCAGACTTGCGAATGAGCAGTTCTTC; CDR3aa: CASSARLANEQFF
v_gene: TRBV10-1; j_gene: TRBJ2-7; abundance: .; d_gene: TRBD1; CDR3nt: TGCGCCAGCACCATCGGGACAGGGCCCTACGAGCAGTACTTC; CDR3aa: CASTIGTGPYEQYF
v_gene: TRBV19; j_gene: TRBJ1-6; abundance: once; d_gene: .; CDR3nt: TGTGCCAGTAGTAAGTGGACAGAAGATTCACCCCTCCACTTT; CDR3aa: CASSKWTEDSPLHF
v_gene: TRBV5-1; j_gene: TRBJ1-6; abundance: .; d_gene: .; CDR3nt: TGCGCCAGCAGCTCTGGCCAGGGACTTTACTCACCCCTCCACTTT; CDR3aa: CASSSGQGLYSPLHF
v_gene: TRBV5-4; j_gene: TRBJ2-3; abundance: .; d_gene: TRBD2; CDR3nt: TGTGCCAGCAGCTTCCTAGCGGGAGCTGGCACAGATACGCAGTATTTT; CDR3aa: CASSFLAGAGTDTQYF
v_gene: TRBV7-9; j_gene: TRBJ2-1; abundance: .; d_gene: TRBD2; CDR3nt: TGTGCCAGCAGCCCTAATATAGCGGGAGGTGAGCAGTTCTTC; CDR3aa: CASSPNIAGGEQFF
v_gene: TRBV2; j_gene: TRBJ1-2; abundance: .; d_gene: .; CDR3nt: TGTGCCAGCAGTGAACCCGCCGGGGTCGGTAACTATGGCTACACCTTC; CDR3aa: CASSEPAGVGNYGYTF
v_gene: TRBV18; j_gene: TRBJ2-1; abundance: .; d_gene: TRBD2; CDR3nt: TGTGCCAGCTCACCCCTAGCGGGATCGAATGAGCAGTTCTTC; CDR3aa: CASSPLAGSNEQFF
v_gene: TRBV7-2; j_gene: TRBJ1-2; abundance: .; d_gene: TRBD1; CDR3nt: TGTGCCAGCAGCTTAACAGGGGACGATGGCTACACCTTC; CDR3aa: CASSLTGDDGYTF
v_gene: TRBV29-1; j_gene: TRBJ2-7; abundance: .; d_gene: TRBD2; CDR3nt: TGCAGCGTAGGACTAGCGATGTCTGGCGAGCAGTACTTC; CDR3aa: CSVGLAMSGEQYF
v_gene: TRBV5-1; j_gene: TRBJ1-2; abundance: .; d_gene: .; CDR3nt: TGCGCCAGCAGCTATAATACTCAGGGAGAGGGGGGCTACACCTTC; CDR3aa: CASSYNTQGEGGYTF
v_gene: TRBV5-1; j_gene: TRBJ2-1; abundance: .; d_gene: .; CDR3nt: TGCGCCAGCACCTCCCCTGACTCAGGGGATGAGCAGTTCTTC; CDR3aa: CASTSPDSGDEQFF
v_gene: TRBV4-2; j_gene: TRBJ1-5; abundance: .; d_gene: .; CDR3nt: TGTGCCAGCAGCCCTATCGCGGGCCCCTATAGCAATCAGCCCCAGCATTTT; CDR3aa: CASSPIAGPYSNQPQHF
v_gene: TRBV7-9; j_gene: TRBJ2-2; abundance: .; d_gene: TRBD1; CDR3nt: TGTGCCAGCAGCTTGCATCAGGGGGCCGGGGAGCTGTTTTTT; CDR3aa: CASSLHQGAGELFF
v_gene: TRBV5-6; j_gene: TRBJ2-2; abundance: .; d_gene: .; CDR3nt: TGTGCCAGCAGCTCGGGCCCTTTTTCCGGGGAGCTGTTTTTT; CDR3aa: CASSSGPFSGELFF